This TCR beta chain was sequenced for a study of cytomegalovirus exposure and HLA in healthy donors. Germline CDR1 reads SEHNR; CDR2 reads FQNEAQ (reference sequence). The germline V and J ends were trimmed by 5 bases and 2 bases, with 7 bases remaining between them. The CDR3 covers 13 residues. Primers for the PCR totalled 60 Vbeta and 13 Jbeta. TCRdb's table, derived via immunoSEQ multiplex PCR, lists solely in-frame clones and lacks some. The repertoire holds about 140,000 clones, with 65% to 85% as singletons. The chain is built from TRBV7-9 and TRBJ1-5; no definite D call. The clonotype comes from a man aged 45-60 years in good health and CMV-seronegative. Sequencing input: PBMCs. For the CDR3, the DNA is TGTGCCAGCAGCACCGGGGGCAATCAGCCCCAGCATTTT. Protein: CASSTGGNQPQHF.